Only a few counts were recorded for the clone carrying this T cell receptor (beta chain). This sample stems from a study of T-cell memory formation after mild COVID-19. TCRdb re-called the 5' RACE reads through MiXCR, storing one row per CDR3 protein. The sample has about 560,000 distinct CDR3 sequences; roughly 22% are singletons. V lost 6 bases to trimming and J lost 5 bases, with 24 bases between them. This CDR3 is built from 16 residues. Germline V gene sequence: CDR1 SGHRS, CDR2 YFSETQ. The TCR comes from an adult woman who had mild COVID-19 (a few samples of this study predate the infection). Cell type and time point are not known. The genes are TRBV5-1 and TRBJ2-7, with a tentative D call TRBD2 (7 bases). Specimen: PBMCs or a T cell subset sorted from them (not recorded which). CDR3 nucleotide sequence: TGCGCCAGCACGGGAACCGGGGGGCCCGTTATCCACGAGCAGTACTTC. Translated, it gives CASTGTGGPVIHEQYF.